The 17 T cell receptor beta chains below all came from one sample that was sequenced in a study of blood T cell repertoires in COVID-19. Clones were read by immunoSEQ multiplex PCR, and TCRdb kept only the in-frame ones, dropping some. The sample has around 100,000 clones, approximately 85% seen once. Sample: peripheral blood. These receptor sequences come from a man in his forties with acute or convalescent COVID-19.

This chain links TRBV6-2 or TRBV6-3 with TRBJ1-2; D gene unclear. V gave up 5 bases and J gave up 9 bases, with 13 bases separating them. CDR3 length equals 12 residues. Germline V CDR1 and CDR2: MNHEY, SVGEGT. This chain's CDR3 is CASSGESSSYTF. The CDR3 nucleotides read TGTGCCAGCAGTGGGGAGAGCTCGAGCTACACCTTC.

This clone has a single count. The chain joins TRBV18 to TRBJ2-4, with 11 bases lining up with TRBD2. V gave up 4 bases and J gave up 6 bases; unmatched junction bases: 5. Germline V gene data show CDR1 as KGHSH and CDR2 as LQKENI. The CDR3 is made up of 15 amino acids. The CDR3 spells CASSRTGTSGNIQYF. The CDR3, as DNA: TGTGCCAGCTCACGAACCGGGACTAGCGGAAACATTCAGTACTTC.

CDR3 loop: CSGQAGSTGELFF. CDR3 DNA sequence: TGCAGCGGTCAAGCAGGCTCCACCGGGGAGCTGTTTTTT. This sequence joins TRBV29-1 and TRBJ2-2; no definite D call. V lost 7 bases to trimming and J lost 4 bases, with 13 bases between them. The V gene's germline CDR1 is SQVTM and CDR2 ANQGSEA. This CDR3 is 13 amino acids long.

The rearrangement joins TRBV6-5 to TRBJ2-7, with 13 bases matching TRBD2. V was pared by 4 bases and J by 2 bases, with 5 bases of the junction left unmatched. The CDR3 extends over 16 amino acids. CDR1 and CDR2 (germline): MNHEY, SVGAGI. CDR3 in DNA: TGTGCCAGCAGTTTAGCACTAGCGGGAGGGCCCTACGAGCAGTACTTC. As protein: CASSLALAGGPYEQYF.

In DNA form, the CDR3 reads TGTGCCAGCAGCACTCAGGGAAGAAACACCATATATTTT. It encodes CASSTQGRNTIYF. The V call is TRBV2, the J call TRBJ1-3; D perhaps matches TRBD1 (5 bases). Germline-derived CDR1 and CDR2 are SNHLY and FYNNEI. The V and J ends lost 6 bases and 5 bases respectively, with 11 bases between them. The CDR3 spans 13 residues.

CDR3 in DNA: TGTGCCATCAGCCAGACAGGAAACTCTGGAAACACCATATATTTT. Translation: CAISQTGNSGNTIYF. The chain employs TRBV10-3 and TRBJ1-3; tentative D call: TRBD1 (6 bases). V was trimmed by 6 bases and J by 0 bases, leaving 12 bases between them. The CDR3 extends over 15 amino acids. In germline, CDR1 is ENHRY, CDR2 SYGVKD.

The gene calls are TRBV18 and TRBJ2-7; 10 bases agree with TRBD1. Germline-derived CDR1 and CDR2 are KGHSH and LQKENI. This CDR3 has 14 amino acids. V trimming: 3 bases; J trimming: 6 bases; junction bases outside the gene matches: 5. The CDR3 sequence is CASSPRDRGSEQYF. The CDR3 nucleotides read TGTGCCAGCTCACCGAGGGACAGGGGTTCCGAGCAGTACTTC.

V and J are TRBV12-5 and TRBJ2-7; the D gene is possibly TRBD1 (5 bases). Germline assignment: CDR1 LGHNT and CDR2 FRNRAP. The length of the CDR3 is 16 residues. The V end lost 5 bases, the J end lost 2 bases, and 19 bases lay between the germline ends. The CDR3 region is CASGHQDSQGTYEQYF. CDR3 in DNA: TGTGCTAGTGGTCACCAAGACAGTCAGGGAACCTACGAGCAGTACTTC.

The V gene is TRBV5-1, the J gene TRBJ2-1; D not resolved. The CDR3 is 13 residues long. The V end was cut by 7 bases, the J end by 4 bases, with 12 bases between. Germline V gene lookup returns CDR1 SGHRS and CDR2 YFSETQ. The CDR3 nucleotides read TGCGCCAGCTCCCTGACTCCATACAATGAGCAGTTCTTC. As protein: CASSLTPYNEQFF. Full variable domain (rest looked up from reference TRBV5-1 and TRBJ2-1): KAGVTQTPRYLIKTRGQQVTLSCSPISGHRSVSWYQQTPGQGLQFLFEYFSETQRNKGNFPGRFSGRQFSNSRSEMNVSTLELGDSALYLCASSLTPYNEQFFGPGTRLTVL.

This chain connects TRBV5-1 to TRBJ2-5, with TRBD2 as a possible D gene (7 bases). The CDR3 is 14 residues long. In germline, CDR1 is SGHRS, CDR2 YFSETQ. V was clipped by 4 bases and J by 3 bases, with 13 bases between them. The CDR3 spells CASSRGGPKETQYF. In DNA, the CDR3 is TGCGCCAGCAGCAGGGGGGGGCCCAAAGAGACCCAGTACTTC.

In this sample, this clone turned up once. This sequence joins TRBV28 and TRBJ1-2; a possible D gene is TRBD1 (6 bases). In germline, CDR1 is MDHEN, CDR2 SYDVKM. V dropped 6 bases and J dropped 2 bases, with 10 bases sitting between them. The CDR3 is 13 residues long. The CDR3 loop reads CASRRTGNYGYTF. CDR3 in DNA: TGTGCCAGCAGGAGAACAGGGAACTATGGCTACACCTTC.

This chain connects TRBV5-1 to TRBJ1-1; no reliable D call. CDR1 SGHRS and CDR2 YFSETQ come from the germline V gene. The CDR3 totals 13 residues. The germline V and J ends were trimmed by 2 bases and 0 bases, with 5 bases remaining between them. CDR3 nucleotides: TGCGCCAGCAGCTTCACAGTGAACACTGAAGCTTTCTTT. Translation gives CASSFTVNTEAFF.

The gene calls are TRBV6-5 and TRBJ2-3, with TRBD2 matching over 8 bases. With 5 bases clipped from V and 1 base from J, the junction kept 5 bases outside the gene matches. Germline V CDR1 and CDR2: MNHEY, SVGAGI. CDR3 length: 15 amino acids. This CDR3 is CASSLKAGGTDTQYF. The CDR3 DNA is TGTGCCAGCAGTCTAAAAGCGGGGGGCACAGATACGCAGTATTTT.

The chain uses TRBV4-2 and TRBJ1-1; 10 bases align to TRBD1. Germline loops: CDR1 LGHNA, CDR2 YNFKEQ. J was trimmed by 2 bases and V by 4 bases; bases with no gene match: 7. The CDR3 runs to 16 residues. CDR3 residues: CASSPDRGWGNTEAFF. The CDR3 region has the DNA TGTGCCAGCAGCCCGGACAGGGGGTGGGGTAACACTGAAGCTTTCTTT.

This chain connects TRBV11-1 to TRBJ2-3, with 9 bases that match TRBD2. Per germline, CDR1 SGHAT and CDR2 FQDESV (reference sequence). CDR3 length equals 16 residues. V was clipped by 0 bases and J by 6 bases; unmatched bases: 7. The CDR3 DNA follows: TGTGCCAGCAGCTTAGCCGCGGGACTAGCAGGCGATACGCAGTATTTT. Translation: CASSLAAGLAGDTQYF.

The chain couples TRBV7-9 to TRBJ2-5; 7 bases align to TRBD1. This CDR3 is 12 amino acids long. J gave up 12 bases and V 5 bases, and 9 bases lay outside the gene matches. Germline CDR1 and CDR2: SEHNR and FQNEAQ (reference sequence). The CDR3, as DNA: TGTGCCAGCAGCGCTATGGGGACAGAAAAGTACTTC. Protein: CASSAMGTEKYF.

The rearrangement joins TRBV2 to TRBJ2-4; 9 bases line up with TRBD2. CDR1 SNHLY and CDR2 FYNNEI come from the germline V gene. This CDR3 is built from 12 residues. The junction had 6 bases not matched to a gene; V was cut back by 7 bases and J by 11 bases. The CDR3 DNA is TGTGCCAGCAATCCGGGACTAGCAGTTCAGTACTTC. Residues: CASNPGLAVQYF.